Shown below are 10 T cell receptor beta chains from a single sample sequenced in a study of T-cell reconstitution after alpha-beta-depleted transplantation in children. The authors prepared the TCRbeta library with unique molecular identifiers. TCRdb ran MiXCR on the PCR reads and lists one entry per CDR3 protein. The sample shows around 240,000 distinct CDR3 sequences, around 7.5% of them seen only once. Source: PBMCs, mostly from graft donor cells, taken 180 days after TCRalphabeta/CD19-depleted stem cell transplant. All receptors come from a male patient younger than 18 who had a stem cell transplant for acute lymphoblastic leukemia, so the T cells may come from the graft donor.

This clonotype was detected ten times or more. The chain carries TRBV7-6 and TRBJ2-5; 8 bases map to TRBD2. Germline V gene sequence: CDR1 SGHVS, CDR2 FNYEAQ. J was trimmed by 2 bases and V by 4 bases; bases with no gene match: 6. The CDR3 has 15 residues. CDR3 region: CASSSAGAGQETQYF. DNA for the CDR3: TGTGCCAGCAGCTCAGCGGGGGCAGGTCAAGAGACCCAGTACTTC.

This clonotype came up many times. The V and J genes are TRBV4-1 and TRBJ1-4, with unresolved D. Germline lookup yields CDR1 MGHRA and CDR2 YSYEKL. V was pared by 1 base and J by 6 bases, with 12 bases between. CDR3 size: 15 residues. This CDR3 reads CASSQVPQADEKLFF. CDR3 nucleotide sequence: TGCGCCAGCAGCCAAGTCCCGCAGGCGGATGAAAAACTGTTTTTT.

V and J are TRBV24-1 and TRBJ1-2; 10 nucleotides match TRBD1. The V segment lost 4 bases and the J segment 5 bases; nucleotides outside the gene matches: 6. CDR3 length: 15 amino acids. Germline CDR1 reads KGHDR; CDR2 reads SFDVKD. The CDR3 sequence: CATSDPGTGEYGYTF. The CDR3 bases are TGTGCCACCAGTGACCCCGGGACAGGGGAATATGGCTACACCTTC.

This clonotype was detected many times. As DNA, the CDR3 is TGCAGCGTTGAAGGCGAGCGCGGGAGGGCGCAGTACTTC. This translates into CSVEGERGRAQYF. V and J are TRBV29-1 and TRBJ2-7, with 9 nucleotides matching TRBD2. Germline trimming cut 1 base from V and 9 bases from J; bases unmatched to any gene: 7. The CDR3 spans 13 residues. Germline V lookup: CDR1 SQVTM, CDR2 ANQGSEA.

This clonotype was detected many times. V usage is TRBV7-9 and J usage is TRBJ2-2, with a weak D call TRBD1 (5 bases). The V and J ends lost 5 bases and 9 bases respectively, with 19 bases between them. This CDR3 contains 15 residues. In germline, CDR1 is SEHNR, CDR2 FQNEAQ (reference sequence). The CDR3 nucleotides are TGTGCCAGCAGCCCCCCACAACAGGTCCTCTGGGAGCTGTTTTTT. As protein: CASSPPQQVLWELFF.

The rearrangement links TRBV12-3 or TRBV12-4 to TRBJ2-5; 8 nucleotides align to TRBD2. The junction had 6 bases not matched to a gene; V was cut back by 3 bases and J by 3 bases. The CDR3 loop spans 15 amino acids. The CDR3 sequence: CASSFPSGSEETQYF. The CDR3 nucleotides are TGTGCCAGCAGTTTCCCGAGCGGGAGTGAAGAGACCCAGTACTTC.

This clonotype was detected many times. This rearrangement joins TRBV20-1 to TRBJ1-5; no reliable D call. Germline values: CDR1 DFQATT, CDR2 SNEGSKA (reference sequence). Trimming took 3 bases from V and 8 from J, leaving 14 bases between them. The CDR3 totals 13 residues. The CDR3, as DNA: TGCAGTGCTAGTGGGCAGCCCTGGGAGCCCCAGCATTTT. Residues: CSASGQPWEPQHF.

This clonotype appeared many times. The V and J genes are TRBV7-8 and TRBJ1-1, with D maybe TRBD1 (6 bases). This CDR3 comprises 14 residues. Germline CDR1 is SGHVS and CDR2 is FQNEAQ. V dropped 2 bases and J dropped 1 base, with 8 bases sitting between them. CDR3 region: CASSLMGANTEAFF. The DNA for the CDR3 is TGTGCCAGCAGCTTAATGGGGGCGAACACTGAAGCTTTCTTT. Full variable domain (missing parts from reference TRBV7-8 and TRBJ1-1): GAGVSQSPRYKVAKRGQDVALRCDPISGHVSLFWYQQALGQGPEFLTYFQNEAQLDKSGLPSDRFFAERPEGSVSTLKIQRTQQEDSAVYLCASSLMGANTEAFFGQGTRLTVV.

This clonotype was recorded at least ten times. The chain carries TRBV25-1 and TRBJ2-1; D remains unclear. Germline loops: CDR1 MGHDK, CDR2 SYGVNS. Trimming stripped 3 bases from V and 11 bases from J, with 14 bases between. CDR3 length equals 13 residues. This CDR3 is CASSDVPYIKQFF. The DNA for the CDR3 is TGTGCCAGCAGTGATGTCCCCTATATTAAGCAGTTCTTC.

This clonotype was counted only a few times. The rearrangement joins TRBV5-6 to TRBJ2-1; D remains unclear. Per germline, CDR1 SGHDT and CDR2 YYEEEE. CDR3 size: 14 residues. Trimming took 1 base from V and 4 from J, leaving 9 bases between them. Here the CDR3 reads CASSLPPGYNEQFF. As DNA, the CDR3 is TGTGCCAGCAGCTTGCCTCCGGGTTACAATGAGCAGTTCTTC.